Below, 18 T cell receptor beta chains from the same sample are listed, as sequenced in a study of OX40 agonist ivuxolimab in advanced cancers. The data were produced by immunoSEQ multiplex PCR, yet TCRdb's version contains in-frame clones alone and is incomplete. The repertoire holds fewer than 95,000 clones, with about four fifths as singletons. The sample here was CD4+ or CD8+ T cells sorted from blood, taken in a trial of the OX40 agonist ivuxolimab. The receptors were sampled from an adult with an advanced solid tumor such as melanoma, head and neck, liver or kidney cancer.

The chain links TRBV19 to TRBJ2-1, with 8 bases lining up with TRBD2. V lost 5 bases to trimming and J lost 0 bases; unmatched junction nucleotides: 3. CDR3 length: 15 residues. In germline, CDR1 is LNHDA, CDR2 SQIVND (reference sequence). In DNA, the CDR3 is TGTGCCAGTAGTCCGGGAGGGGCCTCCTACAATGAGCAGTTCTTC. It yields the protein CASSPGGASYNEQFF.

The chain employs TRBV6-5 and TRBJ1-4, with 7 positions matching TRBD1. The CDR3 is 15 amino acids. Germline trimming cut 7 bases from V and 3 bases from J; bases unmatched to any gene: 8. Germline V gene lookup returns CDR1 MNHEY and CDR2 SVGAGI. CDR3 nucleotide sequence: TGTGCCAGCAAGACAGGGACGATGGCTAATGAAAAACTGTTTTTT. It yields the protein CASKTGTMANEKLFF.

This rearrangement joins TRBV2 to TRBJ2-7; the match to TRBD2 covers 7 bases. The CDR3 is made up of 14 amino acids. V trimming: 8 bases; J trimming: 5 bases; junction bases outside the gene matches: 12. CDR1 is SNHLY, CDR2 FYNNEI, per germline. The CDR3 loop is CASQRLAAGNEQYF. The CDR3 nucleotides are TGTGCCAGCCAGAGACTAGCCGCGGGGAACGAGCAGTACTTC.

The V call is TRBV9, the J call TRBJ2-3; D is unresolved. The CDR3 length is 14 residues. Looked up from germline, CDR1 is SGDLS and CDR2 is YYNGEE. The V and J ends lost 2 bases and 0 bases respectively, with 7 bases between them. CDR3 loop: CASSVITSTDTQYF. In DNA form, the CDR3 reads TGTGCCAGCAGCGTTATAACTAGCACAGATACGCAGTATTTT.

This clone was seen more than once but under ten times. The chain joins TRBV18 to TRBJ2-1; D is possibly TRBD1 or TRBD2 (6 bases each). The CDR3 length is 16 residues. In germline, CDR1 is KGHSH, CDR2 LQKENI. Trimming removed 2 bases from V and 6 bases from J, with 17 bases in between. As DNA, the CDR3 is TGTGCCAGCTCACCAGCTCCGGGGGCGCACCCCAATGAGCAGTTCTTC. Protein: CASSPAPGAHPNEQFF.

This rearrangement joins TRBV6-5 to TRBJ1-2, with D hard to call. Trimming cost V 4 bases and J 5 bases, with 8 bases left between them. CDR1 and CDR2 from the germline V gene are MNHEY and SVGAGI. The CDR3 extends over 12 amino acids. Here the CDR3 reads CASSSRRYGYTF. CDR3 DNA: TGTGCCAGCAGTTCCCGACGTTATGGCTACACCTTC.

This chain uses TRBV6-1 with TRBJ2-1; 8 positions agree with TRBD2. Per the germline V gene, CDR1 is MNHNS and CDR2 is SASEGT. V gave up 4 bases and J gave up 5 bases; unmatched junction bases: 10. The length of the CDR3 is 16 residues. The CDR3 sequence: CASSALSRGAHNEQFF. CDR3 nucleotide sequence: TGTGCCAGCAGTGCCTTATCGCGGGGGGCCCACAATGAGCAGTTCTTC.

CDR3 coding DNA: TGTGCCAGCAGCTTCTCCCAGACTAGCAATGAGCAGTTCTTC. This sequence encodes CASSFSQTSNEQFF. The gene calls are TRBV11-2 and TRBJ2-1, with a weak D call TRBD2 (6 bases). Per the germline V gene, CDR1 is SGHAT and CDR2 is FQNNGV. The length of the CDR3 is 14 residues. Trimming took 3 bases from V and 6 from J, leaving 12 bases between them.

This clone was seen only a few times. The CDR3 spells CASSLGASGSPQHF. CDR3 DNA sequence: TGCGCCAGCAGCTTAGGCGCCTCAGGGTCCCCCCAGCATTTT. J is TRBJ1-5 and V is TRBV5-1; D possibly corresponds to TRBD1 (5 bases). CDR1 SGHRS and CDR2 YFSETQ come from the germline V gene. The CDR3 covers 14 residues. Trimming removed 2 bases at V and 10 bases at J, with 16 bases between.

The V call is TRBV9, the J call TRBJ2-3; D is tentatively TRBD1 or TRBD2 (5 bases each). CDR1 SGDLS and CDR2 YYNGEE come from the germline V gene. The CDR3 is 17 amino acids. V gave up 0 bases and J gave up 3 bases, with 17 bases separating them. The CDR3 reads CASSVADFRGVTDTQYF. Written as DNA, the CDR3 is TGTGCCAGCAGCGTAGCGGACTTCCGAGGGGTTACAGATACGCAGTATTTT.

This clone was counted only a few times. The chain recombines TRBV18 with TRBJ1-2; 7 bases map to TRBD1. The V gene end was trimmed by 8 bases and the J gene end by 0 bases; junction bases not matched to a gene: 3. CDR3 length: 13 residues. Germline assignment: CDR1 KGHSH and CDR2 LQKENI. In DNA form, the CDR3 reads TGTGCCAGCCACAGGGGCTCTAACTATGGCTACACCTTC. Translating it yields CASHRGSNYGYTF.

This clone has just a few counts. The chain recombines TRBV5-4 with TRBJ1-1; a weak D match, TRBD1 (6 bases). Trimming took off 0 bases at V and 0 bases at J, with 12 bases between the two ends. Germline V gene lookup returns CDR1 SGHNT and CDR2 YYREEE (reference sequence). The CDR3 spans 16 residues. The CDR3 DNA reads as TGTGCCAGCAGCTTGGGCAGGGGAAACGTGAACACTGAAGCTTTCTTT. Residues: CASSLGRGNVNTEAFF.

DNA of the CDR3: TGTGCCTGGAGGCCCTCGGGGGACACTGAAGCTTTCTTT. Protein sequence: CAWRPSGDTEAFF. The chain uses TRBV30 and TRBJ1-1; D is possibly TRBD1 (5 bases). V gave up 3 bases and J gave up 3 bases, with 11 bases separating them. The CDR3 has 13 residues. In germline, CDR1 is GTSNPN, CDR2 SVGIG (reference sequence). The complete variable domain, with remaining parts taken from reference TRBV30 and TRBJ1-1, reads SQTIHQWPATLVQPVGSPLSLECTVEGTSNPNLYWYRQAAGRGLQLLFYSVGIGQISSEVPQNLSASRPQDRQFILSSKKLLLSDSGFYLCAWRPSGDTEAFFGQGTRLTVV.

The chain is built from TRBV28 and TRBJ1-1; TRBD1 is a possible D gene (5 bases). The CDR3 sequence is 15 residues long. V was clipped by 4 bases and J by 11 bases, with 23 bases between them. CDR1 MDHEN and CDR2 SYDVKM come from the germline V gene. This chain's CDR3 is CASSSQSGRARGAFF. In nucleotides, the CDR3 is TGTGCCAGCAGTTCCCAATCGGGACGGGCCCGGGGGGCTTTCTTT.

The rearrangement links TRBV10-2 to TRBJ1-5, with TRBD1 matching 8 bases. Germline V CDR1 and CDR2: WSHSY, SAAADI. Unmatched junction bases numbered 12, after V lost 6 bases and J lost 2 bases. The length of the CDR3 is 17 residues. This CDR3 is CASRESDRGWGNQPQHF. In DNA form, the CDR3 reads TGCGCCAGCAGGGAATCCGACAGGGGATGGGGCAATCAGCCCCAGCATTTT.

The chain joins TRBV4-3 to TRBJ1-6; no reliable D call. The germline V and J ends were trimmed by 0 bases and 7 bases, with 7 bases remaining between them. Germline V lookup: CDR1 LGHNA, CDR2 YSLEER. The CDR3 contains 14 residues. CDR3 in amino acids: CASSQDRLNSPLHF. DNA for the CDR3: TGCGCCAGCAGCCAAGACAGGTTAAATTCACCCCTCCACTTT.

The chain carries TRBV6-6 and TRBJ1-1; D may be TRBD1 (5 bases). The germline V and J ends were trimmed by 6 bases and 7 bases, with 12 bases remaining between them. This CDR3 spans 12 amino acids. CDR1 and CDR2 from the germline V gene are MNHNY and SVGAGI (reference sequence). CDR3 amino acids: CASRPQGREAFF. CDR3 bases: TGTGCCAGCAGACCCCAGGGCCGTGAAGCTTTCTTT.

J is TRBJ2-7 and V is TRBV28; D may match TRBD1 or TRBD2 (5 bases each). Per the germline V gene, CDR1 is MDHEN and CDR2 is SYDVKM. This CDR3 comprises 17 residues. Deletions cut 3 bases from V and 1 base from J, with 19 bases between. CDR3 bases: TGTGCCAGCAGTTTCCCTGATACGGGACGGTATTCCTACGAGCAGTACTTC. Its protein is CASSFPDTGRYSYEQYF.